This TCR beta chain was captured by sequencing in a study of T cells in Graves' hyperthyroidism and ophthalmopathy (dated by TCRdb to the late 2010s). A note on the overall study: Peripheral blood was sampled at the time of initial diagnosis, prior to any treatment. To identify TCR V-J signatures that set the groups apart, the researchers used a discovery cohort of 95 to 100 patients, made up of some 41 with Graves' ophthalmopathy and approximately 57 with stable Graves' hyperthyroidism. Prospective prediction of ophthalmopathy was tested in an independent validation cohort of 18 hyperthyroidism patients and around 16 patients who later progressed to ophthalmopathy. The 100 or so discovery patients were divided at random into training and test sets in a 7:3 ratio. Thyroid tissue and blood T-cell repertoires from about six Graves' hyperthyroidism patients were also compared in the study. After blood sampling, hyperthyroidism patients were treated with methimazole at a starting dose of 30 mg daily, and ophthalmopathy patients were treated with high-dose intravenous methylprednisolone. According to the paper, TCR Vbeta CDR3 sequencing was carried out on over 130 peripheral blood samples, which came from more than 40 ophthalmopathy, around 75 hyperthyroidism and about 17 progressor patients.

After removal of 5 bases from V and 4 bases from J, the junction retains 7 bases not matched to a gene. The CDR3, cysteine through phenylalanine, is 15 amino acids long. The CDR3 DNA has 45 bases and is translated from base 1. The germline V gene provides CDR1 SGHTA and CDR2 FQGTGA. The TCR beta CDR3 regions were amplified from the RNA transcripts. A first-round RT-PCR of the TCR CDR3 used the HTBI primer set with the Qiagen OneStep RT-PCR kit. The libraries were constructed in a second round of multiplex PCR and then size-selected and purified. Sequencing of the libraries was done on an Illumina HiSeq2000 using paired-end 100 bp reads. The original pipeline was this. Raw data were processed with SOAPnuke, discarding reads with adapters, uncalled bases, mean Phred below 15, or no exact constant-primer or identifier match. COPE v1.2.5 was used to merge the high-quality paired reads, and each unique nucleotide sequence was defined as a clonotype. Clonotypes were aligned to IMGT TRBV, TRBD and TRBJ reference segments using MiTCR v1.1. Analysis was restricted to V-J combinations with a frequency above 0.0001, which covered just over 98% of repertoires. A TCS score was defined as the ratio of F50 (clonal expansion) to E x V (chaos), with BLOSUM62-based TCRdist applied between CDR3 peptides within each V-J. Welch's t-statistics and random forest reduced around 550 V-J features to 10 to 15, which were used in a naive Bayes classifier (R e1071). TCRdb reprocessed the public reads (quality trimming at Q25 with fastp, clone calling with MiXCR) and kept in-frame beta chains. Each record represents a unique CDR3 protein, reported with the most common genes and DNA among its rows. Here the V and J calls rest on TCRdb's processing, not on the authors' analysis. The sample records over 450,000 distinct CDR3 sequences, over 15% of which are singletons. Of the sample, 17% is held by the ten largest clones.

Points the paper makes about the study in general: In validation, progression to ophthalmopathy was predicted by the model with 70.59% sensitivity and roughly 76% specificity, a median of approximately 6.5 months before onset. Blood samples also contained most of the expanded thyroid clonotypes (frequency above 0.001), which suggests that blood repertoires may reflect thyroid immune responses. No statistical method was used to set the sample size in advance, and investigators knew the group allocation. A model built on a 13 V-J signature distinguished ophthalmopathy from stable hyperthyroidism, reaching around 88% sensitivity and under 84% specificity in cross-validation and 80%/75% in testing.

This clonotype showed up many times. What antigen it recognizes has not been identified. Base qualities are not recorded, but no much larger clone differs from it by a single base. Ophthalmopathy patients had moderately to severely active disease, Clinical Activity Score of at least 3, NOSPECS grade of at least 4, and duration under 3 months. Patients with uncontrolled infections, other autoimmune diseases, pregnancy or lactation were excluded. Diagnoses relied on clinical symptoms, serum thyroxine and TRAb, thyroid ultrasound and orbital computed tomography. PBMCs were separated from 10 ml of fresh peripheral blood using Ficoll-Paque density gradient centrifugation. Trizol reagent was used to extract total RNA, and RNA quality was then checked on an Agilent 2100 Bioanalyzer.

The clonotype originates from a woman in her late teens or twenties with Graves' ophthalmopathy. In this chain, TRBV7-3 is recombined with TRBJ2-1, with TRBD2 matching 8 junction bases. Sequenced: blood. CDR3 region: CASSPRTSPYNEQFF. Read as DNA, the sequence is TGTGCCAGCAGCCCCCGGACTAGCCCTTACAATGAGCAGTTCTTC.